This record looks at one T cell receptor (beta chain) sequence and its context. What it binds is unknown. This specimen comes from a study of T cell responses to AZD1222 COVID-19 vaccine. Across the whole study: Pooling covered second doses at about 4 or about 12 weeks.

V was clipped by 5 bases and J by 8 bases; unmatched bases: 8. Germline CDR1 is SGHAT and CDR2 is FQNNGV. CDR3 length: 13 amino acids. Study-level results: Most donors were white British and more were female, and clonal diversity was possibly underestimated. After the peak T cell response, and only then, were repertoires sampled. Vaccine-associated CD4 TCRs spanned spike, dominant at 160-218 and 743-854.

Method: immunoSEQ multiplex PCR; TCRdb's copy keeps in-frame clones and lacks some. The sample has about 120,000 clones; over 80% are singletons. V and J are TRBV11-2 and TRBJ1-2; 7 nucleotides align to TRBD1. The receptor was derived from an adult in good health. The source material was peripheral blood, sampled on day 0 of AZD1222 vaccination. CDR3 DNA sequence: TGTGCCAGCAGCCCAGACAGGGTTAGAGGCTACACCTTC. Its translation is CASSPDRVRGYTF.